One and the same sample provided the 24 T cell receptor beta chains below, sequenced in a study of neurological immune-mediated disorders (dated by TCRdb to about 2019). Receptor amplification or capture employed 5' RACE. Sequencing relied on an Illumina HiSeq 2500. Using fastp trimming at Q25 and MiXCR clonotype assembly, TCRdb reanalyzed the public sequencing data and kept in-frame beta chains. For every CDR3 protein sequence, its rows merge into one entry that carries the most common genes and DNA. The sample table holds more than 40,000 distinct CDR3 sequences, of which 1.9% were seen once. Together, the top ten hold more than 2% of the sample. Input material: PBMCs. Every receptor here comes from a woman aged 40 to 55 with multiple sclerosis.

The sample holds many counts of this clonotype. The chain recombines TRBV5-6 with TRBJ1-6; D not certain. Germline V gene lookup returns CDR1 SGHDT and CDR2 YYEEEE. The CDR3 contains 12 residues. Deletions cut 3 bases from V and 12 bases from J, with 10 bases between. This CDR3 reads CASSSVLEPLHF. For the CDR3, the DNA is TGTGCCAGCAGCTCCGTCCTCGAACCCCTCCACTTT.

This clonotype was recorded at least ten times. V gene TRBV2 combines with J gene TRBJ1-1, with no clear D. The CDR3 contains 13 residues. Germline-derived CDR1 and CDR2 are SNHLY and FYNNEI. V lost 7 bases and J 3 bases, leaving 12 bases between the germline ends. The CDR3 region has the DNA TGTGCCAGCACGGCCCAAGGGTACACTGAAGCTTTCTTT. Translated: CASTAQGYTEAFF.

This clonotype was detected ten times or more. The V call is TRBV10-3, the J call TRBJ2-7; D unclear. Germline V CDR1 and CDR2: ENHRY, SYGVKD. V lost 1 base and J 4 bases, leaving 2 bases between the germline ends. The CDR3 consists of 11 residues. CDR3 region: CAISELYEQYF. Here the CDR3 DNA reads TGTGCCATCAGTGAGTTGTACGAGCAGTACTTC.

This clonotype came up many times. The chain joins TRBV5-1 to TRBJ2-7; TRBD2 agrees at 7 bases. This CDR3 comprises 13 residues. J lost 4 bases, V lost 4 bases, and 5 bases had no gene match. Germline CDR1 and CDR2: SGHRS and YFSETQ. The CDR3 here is CASSPRRGYEQYF. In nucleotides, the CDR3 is TGCGCCAGCAGCCCCCGGCGGGGGTACGAGCAGTACTTC.

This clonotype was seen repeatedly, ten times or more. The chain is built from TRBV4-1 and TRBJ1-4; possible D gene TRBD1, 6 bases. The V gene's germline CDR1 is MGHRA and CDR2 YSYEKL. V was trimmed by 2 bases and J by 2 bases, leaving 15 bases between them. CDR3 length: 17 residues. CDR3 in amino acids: CASSQRTALKTNEKLFF. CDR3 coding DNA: TGCGCCAGCAGCCAAAGGACAGCGTTAAAGACTAATGAAAAACTGTTTTTT.

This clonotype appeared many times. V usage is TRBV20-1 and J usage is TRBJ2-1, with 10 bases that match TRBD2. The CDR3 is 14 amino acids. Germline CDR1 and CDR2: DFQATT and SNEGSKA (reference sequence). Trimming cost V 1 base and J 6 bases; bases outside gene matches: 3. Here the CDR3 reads CSARAERGGNEQFF. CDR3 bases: TGCAGTGCTAGAGCTGAGCGGGGGGGCAATGAGCAGTTCTTC.

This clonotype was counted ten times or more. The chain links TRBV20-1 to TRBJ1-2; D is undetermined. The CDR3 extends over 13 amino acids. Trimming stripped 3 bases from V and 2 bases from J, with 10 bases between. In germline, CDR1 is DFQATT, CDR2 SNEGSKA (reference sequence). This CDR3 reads CSASFPRNYGYTF. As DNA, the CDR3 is TGCAGTGCTAGCTTTCCCCGGAACTATGGCTACACCTTC.

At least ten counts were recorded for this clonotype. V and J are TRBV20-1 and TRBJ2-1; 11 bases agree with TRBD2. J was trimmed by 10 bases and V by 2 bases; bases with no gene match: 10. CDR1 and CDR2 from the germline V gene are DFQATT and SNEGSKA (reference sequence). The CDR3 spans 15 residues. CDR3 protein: CSARILAGGPGEQFF. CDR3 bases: TGCAGTGCTAGAATCTTAGCGGGGGGGCCTGGGGAGCAGTTCTTC.

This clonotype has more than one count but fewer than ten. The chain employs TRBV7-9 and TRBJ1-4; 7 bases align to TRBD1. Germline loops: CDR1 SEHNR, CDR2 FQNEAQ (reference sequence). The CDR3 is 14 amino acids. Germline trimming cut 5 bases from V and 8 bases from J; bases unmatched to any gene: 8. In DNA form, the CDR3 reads TGTGCCAGCAGCGTCCGGGACAGCGAGGAAAAACTGTTTTTT. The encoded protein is CASSVRDSEEKLFF.

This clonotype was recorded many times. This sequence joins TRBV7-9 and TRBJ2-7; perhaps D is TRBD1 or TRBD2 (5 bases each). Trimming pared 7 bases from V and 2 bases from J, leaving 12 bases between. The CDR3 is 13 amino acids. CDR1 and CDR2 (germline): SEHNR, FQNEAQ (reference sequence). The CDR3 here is CASTRTGPYEQYF. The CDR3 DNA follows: TGTGCCAGCACGAGGACGGGGCCCTACGAGCAGTACTTC.

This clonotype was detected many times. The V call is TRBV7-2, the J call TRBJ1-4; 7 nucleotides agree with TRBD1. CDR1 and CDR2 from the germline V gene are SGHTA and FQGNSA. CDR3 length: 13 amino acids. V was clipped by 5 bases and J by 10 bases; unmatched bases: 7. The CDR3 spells CASSGQGGRKLFF. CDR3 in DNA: TGTGCCAGCAGCGGGCAGGGGGGGAGAAAACTGTTTTTT.

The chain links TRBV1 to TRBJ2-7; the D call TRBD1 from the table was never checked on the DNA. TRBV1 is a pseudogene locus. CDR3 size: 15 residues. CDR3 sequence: CTSSQDPRGSYEQYF. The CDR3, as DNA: TGCACCAGCAGCCAAGATCCTCGGGGGTCCTACGAGCAGTACTTC.

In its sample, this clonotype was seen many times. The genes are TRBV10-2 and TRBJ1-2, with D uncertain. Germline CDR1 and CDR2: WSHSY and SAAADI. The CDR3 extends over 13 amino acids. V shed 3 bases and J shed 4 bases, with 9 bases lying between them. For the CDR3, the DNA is TGCGCCAGCAGTGATGATGGTGGCTATGGCTACACCTTC. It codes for CASSDDGGYGYTF.

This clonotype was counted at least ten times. Here the CDR3 DNA reads TGTGCCAGCAGTCCGGACAGGCCAAACATTCAGTACTTC. Translating gives CASSPDRPNIQYF. The genes are TRBV6-5 and TRBJ2-4; TRBD1 agrees at 7 bases. The J segment lost 6 bases and the V segment lost 5 bases, leaving 4 bases of the junction unmatched. Germline values: CDR1 MNHEY, CDR2 SVGAGI. The CDR3 length is 13 residues.

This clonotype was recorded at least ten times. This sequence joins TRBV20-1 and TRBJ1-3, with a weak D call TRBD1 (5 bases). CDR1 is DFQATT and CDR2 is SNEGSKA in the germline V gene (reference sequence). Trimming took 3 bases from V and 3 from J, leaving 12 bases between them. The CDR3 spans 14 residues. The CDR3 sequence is CSASLNRGGNTIYF. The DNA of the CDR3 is TGCAGTGCTAGTCTTAATAGGGGTGGAAACACCATATATTTT.

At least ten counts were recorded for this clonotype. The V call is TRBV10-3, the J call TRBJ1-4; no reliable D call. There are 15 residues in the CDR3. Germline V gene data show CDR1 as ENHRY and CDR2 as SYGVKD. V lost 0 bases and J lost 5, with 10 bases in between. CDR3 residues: CAISESRQLNEKLFF. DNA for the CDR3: TGTGCCATCAGTGAGTCGCGGCAGCTCAATGAAAAACTGTTTTTT.

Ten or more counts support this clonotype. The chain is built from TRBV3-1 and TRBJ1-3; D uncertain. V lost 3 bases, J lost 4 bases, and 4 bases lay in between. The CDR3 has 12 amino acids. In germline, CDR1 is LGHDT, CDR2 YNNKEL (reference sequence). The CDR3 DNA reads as TGTGCCAGCAGCCAGCGCGGAAACACCATATATTTT. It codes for CASSQRGNTIYF. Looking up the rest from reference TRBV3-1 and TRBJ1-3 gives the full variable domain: DTAVSQTPKYLVTQMGNDKSIKCEQNLGHDTMYWYKQDSKKFLKIMFSYNNKELIINETVPNRFSPKSPDKAHLNLHINSLELGDSAVYFCASSQRGNTIYFGEGSWLTVV.

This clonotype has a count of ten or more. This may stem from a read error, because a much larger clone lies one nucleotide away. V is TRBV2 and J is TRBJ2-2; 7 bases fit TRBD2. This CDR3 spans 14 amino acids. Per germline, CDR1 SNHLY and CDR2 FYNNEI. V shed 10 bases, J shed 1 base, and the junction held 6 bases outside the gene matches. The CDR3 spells CATQRGVNTGELFF. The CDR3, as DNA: TGTGCCACCCAACGGGGGGTGAACACCGGGGAGCTGTTTTTT.

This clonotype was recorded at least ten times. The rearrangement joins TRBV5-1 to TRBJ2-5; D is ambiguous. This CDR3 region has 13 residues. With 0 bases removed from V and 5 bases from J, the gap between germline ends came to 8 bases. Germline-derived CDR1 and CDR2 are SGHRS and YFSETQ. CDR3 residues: CASSLEGGETQYF. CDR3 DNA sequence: TGCGCCAGCAGCTTGGAGGGTGGCGAGACCCAGTACTTC.

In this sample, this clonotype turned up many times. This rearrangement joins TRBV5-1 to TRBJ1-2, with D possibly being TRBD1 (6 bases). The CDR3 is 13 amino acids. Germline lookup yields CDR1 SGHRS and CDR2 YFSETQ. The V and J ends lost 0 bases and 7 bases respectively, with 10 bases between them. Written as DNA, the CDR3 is TGCGCCAGCAGCTTGGTGGCAGGGGCTGGCTACACCTTC. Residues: CASSLVAGAGYTF.

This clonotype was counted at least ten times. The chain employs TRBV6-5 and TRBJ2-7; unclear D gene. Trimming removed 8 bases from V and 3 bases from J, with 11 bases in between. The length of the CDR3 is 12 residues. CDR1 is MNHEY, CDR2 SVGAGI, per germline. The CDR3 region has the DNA TGTGCCAGCGGAAACACTCACTACGAGCAGTACTTC. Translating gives CASGNTHYEQYF.

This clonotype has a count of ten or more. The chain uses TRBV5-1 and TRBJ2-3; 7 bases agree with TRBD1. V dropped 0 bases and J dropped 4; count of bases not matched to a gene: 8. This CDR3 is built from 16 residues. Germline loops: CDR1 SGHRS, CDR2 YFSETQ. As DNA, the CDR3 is TGCGCCAGCAGCTTGGGCCGGGCGCAGGGGGCAGATACGCAGTATTTT. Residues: CASSLGRAQGADTQYF. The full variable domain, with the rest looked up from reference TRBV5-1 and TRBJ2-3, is KAGVTQTPRYLIKTRGQQVTLSCSPISGHRSVSWYQQTPGQGLQFLFEYFSETQRNKGNFPGRFSGRQFSNSRSEMNVSTLELGDSALYLCASSLGRAQGADTQYFGPGTRLTVL.

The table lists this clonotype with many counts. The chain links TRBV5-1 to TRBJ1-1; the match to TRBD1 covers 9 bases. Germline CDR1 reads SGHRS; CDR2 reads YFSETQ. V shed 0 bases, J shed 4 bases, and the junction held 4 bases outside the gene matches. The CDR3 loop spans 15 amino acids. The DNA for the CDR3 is TGCGCCAGCAGCTTGGCGGACAGGGGTCCCACTGAAGCTTTCTTT. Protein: CASSLADRGPTEAFF.

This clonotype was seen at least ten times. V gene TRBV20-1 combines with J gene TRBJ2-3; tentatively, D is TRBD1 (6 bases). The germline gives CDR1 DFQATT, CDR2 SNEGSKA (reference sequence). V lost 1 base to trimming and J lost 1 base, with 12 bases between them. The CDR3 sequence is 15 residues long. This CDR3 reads CSARGAGDRTDTQYF. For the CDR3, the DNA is TGCAGTGCTAGAGGGGCAGGGGATCGCACAGATACGCAGTATTTT.